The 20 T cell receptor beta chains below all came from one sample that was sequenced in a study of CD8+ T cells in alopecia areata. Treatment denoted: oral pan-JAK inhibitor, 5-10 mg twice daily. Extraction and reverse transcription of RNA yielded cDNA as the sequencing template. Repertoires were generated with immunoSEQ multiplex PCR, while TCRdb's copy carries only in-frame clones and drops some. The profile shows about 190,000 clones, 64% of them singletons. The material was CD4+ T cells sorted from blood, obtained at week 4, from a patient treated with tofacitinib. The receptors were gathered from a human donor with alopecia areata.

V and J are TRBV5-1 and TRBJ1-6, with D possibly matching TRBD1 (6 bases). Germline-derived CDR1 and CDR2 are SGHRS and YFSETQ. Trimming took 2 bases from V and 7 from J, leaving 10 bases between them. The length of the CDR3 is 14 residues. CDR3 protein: CASSLGQWNSPLHF. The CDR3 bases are TGCGCCAGCAGCTTAGGACAGTGGAATTCACCCCTCCACTTT.

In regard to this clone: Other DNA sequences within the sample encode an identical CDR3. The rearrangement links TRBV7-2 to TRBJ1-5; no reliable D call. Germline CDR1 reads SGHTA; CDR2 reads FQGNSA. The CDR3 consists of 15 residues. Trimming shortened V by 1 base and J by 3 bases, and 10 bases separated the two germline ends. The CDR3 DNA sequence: TGTGCCAGCAGCTTAGAGTCAGGTTTCAATCAGCCCCAGCATTTT. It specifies CASSLESGFNQPQHF. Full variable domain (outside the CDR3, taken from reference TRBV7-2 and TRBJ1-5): GAGVSQSPSNKVTEKGKDVELRCDPISGHTALYWYRQSLGQGLEFLIYFQGNSAPDKSGLPSDRFSAERTGGSVSTLTIQRTQQEDSAVYLCASSLESGFNQPQHFGDGTRLSIL.

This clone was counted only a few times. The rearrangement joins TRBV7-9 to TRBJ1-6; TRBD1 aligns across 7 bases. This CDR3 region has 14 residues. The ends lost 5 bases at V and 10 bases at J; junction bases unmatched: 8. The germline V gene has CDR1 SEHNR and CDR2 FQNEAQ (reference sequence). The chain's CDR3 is CASSTNRGLSPLHF. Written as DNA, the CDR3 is TGTGCCAGCAGCACCAACAGGGGTCTCTCACCCCTCCACTTT.

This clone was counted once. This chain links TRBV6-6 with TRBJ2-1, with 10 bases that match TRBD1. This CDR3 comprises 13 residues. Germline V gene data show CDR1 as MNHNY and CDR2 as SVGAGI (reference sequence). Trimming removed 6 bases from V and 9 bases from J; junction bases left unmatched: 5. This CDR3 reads CASSRDRGSEQFF. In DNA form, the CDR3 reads TGTGCCAGCAGCCGGGACAGGGGAAGTGAGCAGTTCTTC.

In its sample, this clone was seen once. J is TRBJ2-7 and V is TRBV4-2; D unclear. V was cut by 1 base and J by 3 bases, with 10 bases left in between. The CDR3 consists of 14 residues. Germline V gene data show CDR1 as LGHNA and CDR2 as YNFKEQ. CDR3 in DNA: TGTGCCAGCAGCCAAGCTGGGCTCGACTACGAGCAGTACTTC. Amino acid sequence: CASSQAGLDYEQYF.

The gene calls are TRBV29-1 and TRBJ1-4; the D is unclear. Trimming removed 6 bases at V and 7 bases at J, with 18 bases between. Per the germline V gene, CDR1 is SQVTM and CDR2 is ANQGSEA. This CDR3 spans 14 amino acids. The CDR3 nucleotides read TGCAGCGTCAAACCCCCAGGATCACGTGAAAAACTGTTTTTT. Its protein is CSVKPPGSREKLFF.

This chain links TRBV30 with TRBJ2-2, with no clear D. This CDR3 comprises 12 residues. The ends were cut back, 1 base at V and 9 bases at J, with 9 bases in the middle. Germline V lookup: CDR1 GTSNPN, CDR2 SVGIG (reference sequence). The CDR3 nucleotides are TGTGCCTGGAGTGCCGGCGGACGGGAGCTGTTTTTT. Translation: CAWSAGGRELFF.

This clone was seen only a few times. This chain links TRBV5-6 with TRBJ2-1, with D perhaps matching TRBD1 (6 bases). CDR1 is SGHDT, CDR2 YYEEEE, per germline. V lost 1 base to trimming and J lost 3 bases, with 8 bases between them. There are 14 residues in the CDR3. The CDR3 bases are TGTGCCAGCAGCTTGATACAGGGCTACAATGAGCAGTTCTTC. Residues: CASSLIQGYNEQFF.

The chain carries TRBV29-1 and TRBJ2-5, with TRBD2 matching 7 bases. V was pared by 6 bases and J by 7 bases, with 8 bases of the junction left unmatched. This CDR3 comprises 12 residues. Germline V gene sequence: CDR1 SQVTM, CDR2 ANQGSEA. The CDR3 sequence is CSVGDYGRTQYF. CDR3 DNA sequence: TGCAGCGTAGGGGACTATGGTAGGACCCAGTACTTC.

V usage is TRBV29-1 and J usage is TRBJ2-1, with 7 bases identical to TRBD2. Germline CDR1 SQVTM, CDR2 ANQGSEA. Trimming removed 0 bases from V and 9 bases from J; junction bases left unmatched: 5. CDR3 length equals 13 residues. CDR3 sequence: CSVEEGGGTEQFF. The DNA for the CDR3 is TGCAGCGTTGAAGAGGGGGGAGGGACTGAGCAGTTCTTC.

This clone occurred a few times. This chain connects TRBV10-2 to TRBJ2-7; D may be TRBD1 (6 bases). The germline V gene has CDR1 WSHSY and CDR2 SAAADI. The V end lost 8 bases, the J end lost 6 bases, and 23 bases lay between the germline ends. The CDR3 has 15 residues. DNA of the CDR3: TGCGCCAGCCAAGATCCGGGACACTCCTTTCGCGAGCAGTACTTC. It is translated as CASQDPGHSFREQYF.

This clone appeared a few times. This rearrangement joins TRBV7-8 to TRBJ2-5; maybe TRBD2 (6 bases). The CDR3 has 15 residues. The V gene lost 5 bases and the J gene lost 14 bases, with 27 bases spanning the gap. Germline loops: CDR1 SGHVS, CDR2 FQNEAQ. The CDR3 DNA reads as TGTGCCAGCAGCCCCCCATCGGGCGGGGTTCGCGCGGGTTACTTC. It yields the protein CASSPPSGGVRAGYF.

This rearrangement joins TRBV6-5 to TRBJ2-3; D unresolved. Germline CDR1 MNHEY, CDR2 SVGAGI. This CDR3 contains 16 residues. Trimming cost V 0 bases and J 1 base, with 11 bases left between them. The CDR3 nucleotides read TGTGCCAGCAGTTACTCGATGGGCGCTGGCACAGATACGCAGTATTTT. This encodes CASSYSMGAGTDTQYF.

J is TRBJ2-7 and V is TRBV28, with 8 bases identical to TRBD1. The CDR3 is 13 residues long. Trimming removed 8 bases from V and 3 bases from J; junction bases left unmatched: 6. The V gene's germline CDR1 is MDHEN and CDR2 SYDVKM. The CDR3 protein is CASSPGQGYEQYF. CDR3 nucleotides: TGTGCCAGCTCACCTGGACAGGGCTACGAGCAGTACTTC.

The CDR3: CASSYSTGEVYGYTF. DNA of the CDR3: TGTGCCAGCAGTTACTCGACAGGAGAGGTATATGGCTACACCTTC. The chain employs TRBV6-5 and TRBJ1-2, with D perhaps matching TRBD1 (6 bases). CDR3 length equals 15 residues. Trimming removed 0 bases at V and 5 bases at J, with 13 bases between. Germline V gene data show CDR1 as MNHEY and CDR2 as SVGAGI.

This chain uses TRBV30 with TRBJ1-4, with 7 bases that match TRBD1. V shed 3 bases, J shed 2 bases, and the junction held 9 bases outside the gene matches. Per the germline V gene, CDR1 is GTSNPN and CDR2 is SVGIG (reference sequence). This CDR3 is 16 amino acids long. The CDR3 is CAWRDRERMTNEKLFF. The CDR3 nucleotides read TGTGCCTGGAGAGACAGGGAAAGGATGACTAATGAAAAACTGTTTTTT.

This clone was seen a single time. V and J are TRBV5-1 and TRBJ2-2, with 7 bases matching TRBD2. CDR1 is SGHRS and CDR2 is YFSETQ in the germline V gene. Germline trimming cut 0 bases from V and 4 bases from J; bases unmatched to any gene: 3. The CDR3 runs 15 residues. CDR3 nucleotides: TGCGCCAGCAGCTTGGCTAGCGGATCCACCGGGGAGCTGTTTTTT. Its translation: CASSLASGSTGELFF.

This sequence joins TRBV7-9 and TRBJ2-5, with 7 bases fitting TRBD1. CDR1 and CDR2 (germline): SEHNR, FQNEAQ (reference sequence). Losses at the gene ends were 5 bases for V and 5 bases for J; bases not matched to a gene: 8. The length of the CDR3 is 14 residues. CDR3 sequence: CASSVYRGSETQYF. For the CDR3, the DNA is TGTGCCAGCAGCGTATACAGGGGTAGCGAGACCCAGTACTTC.

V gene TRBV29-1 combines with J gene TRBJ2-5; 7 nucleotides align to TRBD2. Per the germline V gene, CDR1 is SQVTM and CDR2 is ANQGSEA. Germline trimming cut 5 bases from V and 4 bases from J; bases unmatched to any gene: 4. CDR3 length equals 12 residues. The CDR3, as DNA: TGCAGCGTTAGGGCTAGCGGAGAGACCCAGTACTTC. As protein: CSVRASGETQYF. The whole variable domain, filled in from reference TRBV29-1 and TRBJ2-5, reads SAVISQKPSRDICQRGTSLTIQCQVDSQVTMMFWYRQQPGQSLTLIATANQGSEATYESGFVIDKFPISRPNLTFSTLTVSNMSPEDSSIYLCSVRASGETQYFGPGTRLLVL.

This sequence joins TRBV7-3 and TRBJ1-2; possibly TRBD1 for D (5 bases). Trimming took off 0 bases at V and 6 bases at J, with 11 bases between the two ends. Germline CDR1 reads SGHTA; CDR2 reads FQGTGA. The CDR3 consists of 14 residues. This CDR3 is CASSLTGREDGYTF. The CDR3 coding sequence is TGTGCCAGCAGCTTAACGGGCAGGGAAGATGGCTACACCTTC. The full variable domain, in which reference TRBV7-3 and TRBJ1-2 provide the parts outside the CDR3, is GAGVSQTPSNKVTEKGKYVELRCDPISGHTALYWYRQSLGQGPEFLIYFQGTGAADDSGLPNDRFFAVRPEGSVSTLKIQRTERGDSAVYLCASSLTGREDGYTFGSGTRLTVV.